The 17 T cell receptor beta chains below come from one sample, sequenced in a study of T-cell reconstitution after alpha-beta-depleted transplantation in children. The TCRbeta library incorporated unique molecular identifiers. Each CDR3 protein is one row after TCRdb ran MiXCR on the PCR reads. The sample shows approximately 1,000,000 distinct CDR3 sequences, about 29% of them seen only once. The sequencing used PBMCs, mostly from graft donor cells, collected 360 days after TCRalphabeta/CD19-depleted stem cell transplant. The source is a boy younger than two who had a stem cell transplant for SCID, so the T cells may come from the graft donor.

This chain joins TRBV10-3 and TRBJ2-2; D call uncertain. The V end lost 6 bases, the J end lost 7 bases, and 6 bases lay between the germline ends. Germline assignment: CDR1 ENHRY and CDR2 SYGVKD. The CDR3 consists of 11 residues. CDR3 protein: CAIRSGGELFF. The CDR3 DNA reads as TGTGCCATCAGGAGTGGCGGGGAGCTGTTTTTT.

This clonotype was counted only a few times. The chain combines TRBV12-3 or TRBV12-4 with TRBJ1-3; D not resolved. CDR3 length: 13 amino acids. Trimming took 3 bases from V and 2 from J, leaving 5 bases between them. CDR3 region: CASSLRAGNTIYF. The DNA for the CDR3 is TGTGCCAGCAGTTTGAGGGCTGGAAACACCATATATTTT.

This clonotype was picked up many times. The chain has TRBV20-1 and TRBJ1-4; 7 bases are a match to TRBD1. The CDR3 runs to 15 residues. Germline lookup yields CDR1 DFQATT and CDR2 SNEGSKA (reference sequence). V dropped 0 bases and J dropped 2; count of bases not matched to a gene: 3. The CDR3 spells CSARDPGGTNEKLFF. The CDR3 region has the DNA TGCAGTGCTAGAGATCCAGGGGGTACTAATGAAAAACTGTTTTTT.

CDR3 DNA sequence: TGTGCCAGCAGCCAAGACAGGGGAGACGCTAACACTGAAGCTTTCTTT. Amino acid sequence: CASSQDRGDANTEAFF. V and J are TRBV4-2 and TRBJ1-1, with D possibly matching TRBD1 (6 bases). Trimming pared 0 bases from V and 2 bases from J, leaving 13 bases between. The CDR3 length is 16 residues. Germline loops: CDR1 LGHNA, CDR2 YNFKEQ.

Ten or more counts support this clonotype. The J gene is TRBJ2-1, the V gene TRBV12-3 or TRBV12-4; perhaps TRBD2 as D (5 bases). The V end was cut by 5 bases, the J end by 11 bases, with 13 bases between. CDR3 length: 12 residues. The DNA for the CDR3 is TGTGCCAGCAGTCAAGCCCGGGATAAGCAGTTCTTC. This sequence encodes CASSQARDKQFF.

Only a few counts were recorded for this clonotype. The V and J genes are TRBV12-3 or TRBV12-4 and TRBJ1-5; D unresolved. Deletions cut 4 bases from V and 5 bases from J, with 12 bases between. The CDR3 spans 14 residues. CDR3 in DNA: TGTGCCAGCAGTTACGGGGAAGGCGATCAGCCCCAGCATTTT. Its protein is CASSYGEGDQPQHF.

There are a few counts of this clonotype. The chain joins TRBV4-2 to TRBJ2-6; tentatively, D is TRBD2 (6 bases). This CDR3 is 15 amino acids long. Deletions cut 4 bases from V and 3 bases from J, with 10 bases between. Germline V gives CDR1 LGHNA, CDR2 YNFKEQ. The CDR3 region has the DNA TGTGCCAGCAGCCTCTCGGGGGTTGGGGCCAACGTCCTGACTTTC. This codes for CASSLSGVGANVLTF.

The CDR3 DNA follows: TGTGCCAGCACCCCCTTTTTTGGGATCCAAGAGACCCAGTACTTC. Translation gives CASTPFFGIQETQYF. The chain recombines TRBV7-9 with TRBJ2-5; no reliable D call. The CDR3 is 15 amino acids. The germline gives CDR1 SEHNR, CDR2 FQNEAQ (reference sequence). V was clipped by 7 bases and J by 1 base, with 16 bases between them.

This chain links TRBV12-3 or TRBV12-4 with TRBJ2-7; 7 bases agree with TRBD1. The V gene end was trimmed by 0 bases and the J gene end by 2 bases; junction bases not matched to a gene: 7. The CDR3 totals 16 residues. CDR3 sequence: CASSLADRRRAYEQYF. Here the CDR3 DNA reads TGTGCCAGCAGTTTAGCGGACAGGAGGCGGGCCTACGAGCAGTACTTC.

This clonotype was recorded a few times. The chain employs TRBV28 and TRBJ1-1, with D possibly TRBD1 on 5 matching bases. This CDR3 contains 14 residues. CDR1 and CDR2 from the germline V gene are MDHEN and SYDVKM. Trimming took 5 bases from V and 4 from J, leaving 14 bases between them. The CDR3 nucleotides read TGTGCCAGCAGTGAGGGACGGACTATCACTGAAGCTTTCTTT. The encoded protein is CASSEGRTITEAFF. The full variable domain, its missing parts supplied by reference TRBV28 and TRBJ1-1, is DVKVTQSSRYLVKRTGEKVFLECVQDMDHENMFWYRQDPGLGLRLIYFSYDVKMKEKGDIPEGYSVSREKKERFSLILESASTNQTSMYLCASSEGRTITEAFFGQGTRLTVV.

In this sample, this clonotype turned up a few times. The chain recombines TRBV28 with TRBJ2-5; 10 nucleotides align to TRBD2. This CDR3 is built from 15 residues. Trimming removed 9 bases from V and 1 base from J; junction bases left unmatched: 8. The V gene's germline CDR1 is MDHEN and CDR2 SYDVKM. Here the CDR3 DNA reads TGTGCCAGTCTGTTAGCGGGGGGTATCCAAGAGACCCAGTACTTC. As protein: CASLLAGGIQETQYF.

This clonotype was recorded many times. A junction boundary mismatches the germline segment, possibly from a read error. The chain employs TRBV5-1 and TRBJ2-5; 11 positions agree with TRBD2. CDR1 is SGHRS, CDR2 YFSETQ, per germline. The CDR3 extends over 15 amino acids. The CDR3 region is CASSLTSGGQETQYF. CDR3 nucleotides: TGTGCCAGCAGTTTAACTAGCGGGGGCCAAGAGACCCAGTACTTC.

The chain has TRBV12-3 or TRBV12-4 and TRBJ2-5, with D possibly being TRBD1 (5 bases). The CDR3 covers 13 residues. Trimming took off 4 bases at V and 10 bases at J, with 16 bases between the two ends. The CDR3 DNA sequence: TGTGCCAGCAGTTCTTGGGCAGGACATAACCAGTACTTC. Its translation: CASSSWAGHNQYF.

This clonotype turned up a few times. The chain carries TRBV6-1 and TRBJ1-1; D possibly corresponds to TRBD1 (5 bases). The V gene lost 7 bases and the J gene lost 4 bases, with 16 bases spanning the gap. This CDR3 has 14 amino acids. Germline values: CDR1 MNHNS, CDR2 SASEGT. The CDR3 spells CASKKGLPGTEAFF. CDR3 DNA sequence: TGTGCCAGCAAAAAGGGACTCCCAGGCACTGAAGCTTTCTTT.

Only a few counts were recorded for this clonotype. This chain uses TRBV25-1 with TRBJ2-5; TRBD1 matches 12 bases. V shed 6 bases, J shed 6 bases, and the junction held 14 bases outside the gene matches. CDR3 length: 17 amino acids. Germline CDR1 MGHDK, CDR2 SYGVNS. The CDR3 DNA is TGTGCCAGCAGCACACCCCCCGGGACAGGGGGCGAGCAGACCCAGTACTTC. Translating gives CASSTPPGTGGEQTQYF. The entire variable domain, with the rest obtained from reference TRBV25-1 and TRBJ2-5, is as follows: EADIYQTPRYLVIGTGKKITLECSQTMGHDKMYWYQQDPGMELHLIHYSYGVNSTEKGDLSSESTVSRIRTEHFPLTLESARPSHTSQYLCASSTPPGTGGEQTQYFGPGTRLLVL.

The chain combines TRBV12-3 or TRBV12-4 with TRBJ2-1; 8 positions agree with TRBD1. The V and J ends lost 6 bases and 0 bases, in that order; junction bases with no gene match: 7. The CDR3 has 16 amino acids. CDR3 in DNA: TGTGCCAGCAGCCAGGCGGGGACAGGCTCCTACAATGAGCAGTTCTTC. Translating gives CASSQAGTGSYNEQFF.

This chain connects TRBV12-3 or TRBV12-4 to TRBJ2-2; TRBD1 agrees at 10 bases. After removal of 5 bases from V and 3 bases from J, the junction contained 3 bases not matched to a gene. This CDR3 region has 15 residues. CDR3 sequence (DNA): TGTGCCAGCAGTAGGGACAGGGGCTACACCGGGGAGCTGTTTTTT. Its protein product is CASSRDRGYTGELFF.